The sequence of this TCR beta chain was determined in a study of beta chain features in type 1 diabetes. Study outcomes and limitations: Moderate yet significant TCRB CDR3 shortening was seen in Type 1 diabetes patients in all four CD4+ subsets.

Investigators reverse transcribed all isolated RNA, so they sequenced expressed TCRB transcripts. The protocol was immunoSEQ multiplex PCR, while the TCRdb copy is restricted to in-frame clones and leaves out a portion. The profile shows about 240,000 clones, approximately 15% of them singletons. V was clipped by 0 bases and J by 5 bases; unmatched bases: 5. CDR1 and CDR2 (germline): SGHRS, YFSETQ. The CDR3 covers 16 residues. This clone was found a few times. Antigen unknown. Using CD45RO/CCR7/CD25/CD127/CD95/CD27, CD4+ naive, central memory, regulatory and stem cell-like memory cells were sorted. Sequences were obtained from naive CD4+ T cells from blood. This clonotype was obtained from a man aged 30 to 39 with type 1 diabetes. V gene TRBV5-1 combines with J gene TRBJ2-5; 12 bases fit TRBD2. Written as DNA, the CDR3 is TGCGCCAGCAGCTTGGCCCCTAGCGGGGGGGGCGAGACCCAGTACTTC. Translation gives CASSLAPSGGGETQYF.